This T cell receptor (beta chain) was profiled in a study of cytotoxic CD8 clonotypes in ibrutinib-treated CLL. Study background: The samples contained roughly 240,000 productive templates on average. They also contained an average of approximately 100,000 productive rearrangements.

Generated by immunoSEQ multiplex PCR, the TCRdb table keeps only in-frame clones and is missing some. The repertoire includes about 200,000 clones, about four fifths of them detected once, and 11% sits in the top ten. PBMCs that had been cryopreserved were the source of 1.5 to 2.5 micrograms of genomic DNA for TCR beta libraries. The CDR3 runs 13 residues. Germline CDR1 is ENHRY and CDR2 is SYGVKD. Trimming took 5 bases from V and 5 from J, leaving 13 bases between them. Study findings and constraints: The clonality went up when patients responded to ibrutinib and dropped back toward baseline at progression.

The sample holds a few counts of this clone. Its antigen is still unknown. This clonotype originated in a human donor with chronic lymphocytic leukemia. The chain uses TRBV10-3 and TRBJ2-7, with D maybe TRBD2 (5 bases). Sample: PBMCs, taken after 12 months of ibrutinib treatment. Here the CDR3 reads CAISSGVNNEQYF. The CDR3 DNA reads TGTGCCATCAGTAGCGGTGTGAACAACGAGCAGTACTTC.